These T cell receptor beta chains were read from a single sample in a study of T cells in Graves' hyperthyroidism and ophthalmopathy. TCRdb redid the calling of the multiplex PCR reads with MiXCR, one entry per CDR3 protein. The sample lists 300,000 to 350,000 distinct CDR3 sequences, approximately 15% occurring once. The specimen sequenced was blood. These receptors originate from a woman aged 25 to 39 with Graves' hyperthyroidism. Both conserved end residues are part of each CDR3. D genes are given only for firm matches. Not every row has a clone size; where given, it reads once, few, many or a size class.

size,J,D,V,DNA,CDR3
.,TRBJ1-1,.,TRBV27,TGTGCCAGCAGTTTATTCAGGGGTACTACTGAAGCTTTCTTT,CASSLFRGTTEAFF
many,TRBJ2-7,.,TRBV7-2,TGTGCCAGCAGCCCAGGAGGAAAACCCTACGAGCAGTACTTC,CASSPGGKPYEQYF
few,TRBJ1-6,.,TRBV14,TGTGCCAGCAGCCCCTTGACATCGGCCAATTCACCCCTCCACTTT,CASSPLTSANSPLHF
few,TRBJ2-5,.,TRBV5-1,TGCGCCAGCAGCTTGGACAAAGAGACCCAGTACTTC,CASSLDKETQYF
few,TRBJ2-1,TRBD1,TRBV5-1,TGCGCCAGCCGAATCGGGACAGGGGGCGCGTATGAGCAGTTCTTC,CASRIGTGGAYEQFF
many,TRBJ2-3,.,TRBV28,TGTGCCAGCAGCCGGAACAGGGCTGGCACAGATACGCAGTATTTT,CASSRNRAGTDTQYF
many,TRBJ2-4,.,TRBV28,TGTGCCAGCAGCGACGGCAGCAAAAACATTCAGTACTTC,CASSDGSKNIQYF
many,TRBJ2-3,.,TRBV12-3/TRBV12-4,TGTGCCAGCAGTCCGCGGGCTAGCACAGATACGCAGTATTTT,CASSPRASTDTQYF
.,TRBJ2-7,TRBD2,TRBV14,TGTGCCAGCATGTTTATGGCCCTAACCGGGACTAGCGTCTACGAGCAGTACTTC,CASMFMALTGTSVYEQYF
few,TRBJ1-2,TRBD1,TRBV12-3/TRBV12-4,TGTGCCAGCAGAACAGGGGCCTCGACCTATGGCTACACCTTC,CASRTGASTYGYTF
many,TRBJ2-2,.,TRBV11-1,TGTGCCAGCAGCGAGGAGGGCCGGGGCACCGGGGAGCTGTTTTTT,CASSEEGRGTGELFF
once,TRBJ2-3,TRBD2,TRBV5-1,TGCACCAGCAGCCCAGGACTAGCGGGAGATACGCAGTATTTT,CTSSPGLAGDTQYF
many,TRBJ1-2,TRBD1,TRBV12-3/TRBV12-4,TGTGCCAGCAGTCATGGGACAGGCTATGGCTACACCTTC,CASSHGTGYGYTF
many,TRBJ1-1,.,TRBV10-3,TGTGCCATCAGTGGAGCCCAGAACACTGAAGCTTTCTTT,CAISGAQNTEAFF
.,TRBJ2-3,TRBD2,TRBV4-2,TGTGCCAGCAGCCAAAAGACTAGCGGGAGTCCGGATACGCAGTATTTT,CASSQKTSGSPDTQYF
many,TRBJ1-1,.,TRBV6-1,TGTGCCAGCAGTTCTCAGGTCCCTGAAGCTTTCTTT,CASSSQVPEAFF
many,TRBJ2-3,.,TRBV11-2,TGTGCCAGCAGCTTAGGAACAGTCTCCTCAGCTACGCAGTATTTT,CASSLGTVSSATQYF
.,TRBJ2-7,TRBD2,TRBV6-1,TGTGCCAGCAGTGCTGGGACTAGCGGTCCCTACGAGCAGTACTTC,CASSAGTSGPYEQYF
.,TRBJ2-2,.,TRBV7-9,TGTCCCAGCAGCTTAGCAGGGAGCACCGGGGAGCTGTTTTTT,CPSSLAGSTGELFF
many,TRBJ2-3,TRBD2,TRBV7-6,TGTGCCAGCAGCTCAACGTTTCGGGCTAGCGGGAGTTATAGGGATACGCAGTATTTT,CASSSTFRASGSYRDTQYF
.,TRBJ2-1,.,TRBV19,TGTGCCAGTAGTATTAGGCCCGGACCTCGGATAGATGAGCAGTTCTTC,CASSIRPGPRIDEQFF
many,TRBJ2-7,TRBD1,TRBV29-1,TGCAGCGTTGGGGCACGGGCAGGGGGCAAGGACGAGCAGTACTTC,CSVGARAGGKDEQYF
many,TRBJ2-2,.,TRBV28,TGTGCCAGCAGTTTTACGGCCACCGGGGAGCTGTTTTTT,CASSFTATGELFF
few,TRBJ2-3,.,TRBV29-1,TGCAGCGTTGAAAGAGGTGCTAGCACAGATACGCAGTATTTT,CSVERGASTDTQYF
few,TRBJ2-2,TRBD2,TRBV19,TGTGCCAGTAGAACTAGCGGCTTCACCGGGGAGCTGTTTTTT,CASRTSGFTGELFF
few,TRBJ2-7,TRBD1,TRBV6-2/TRBV6-3,TGTGCCAGCAGACCACCGGGACAGGGGTCCTACGAGCAGTACTTC,CASRPPGQGSYEQYF
few,TRBJ2-3,.,TRBV4-1,TGCGCCAGCAGCCAAGATTGGGGAGATACGCAGTATTTT,CASSQDWGDTQYF
many,TRBJ2-1,TRBD2,TRBV7-9,TGTGCCAGCAGCCCGGGACTAGCGGGAGGGCCTGTTCGACGGAATGAGCAGTTCTTC,CASSPGLAGGPVRRNEQFF
many,TRBJ2-7,TRBD1,TRBV12-3/TRBV12-4,TGTGCCAGCAGTTCTACGACAGGGATCTCCTACGAGCAGTACTTC,CASSSTTGISYEQYF
.,TRBJ2-7,.,TRBV3-1,TGTGCCAGCAAAGGGCAGGGGTACGAGCAGTACTTC,CASKGQGYEQYF
many,TRBJ1-1,.,TRBV15,TGTGCCACCAGCAGCGGATGGGGGGACACTGAAGCTTTCTTT,CATSSGWGDTEAFF
many,TRBJ1-2,TRBD1,TRBV20-1,TGCAGTGCTCCAGGGGGTTTGTTGGCGCGGAACTATGGCTACACCTTC,CSAPGGLLARNYGYTF
few,TRBJ2-1,.,TRBV5-5,TGTGCCAGCAGCCATCAGCCGGGACGGTCCTACAATGAGCAGTTCTTC,CASSHQPGRSYNEQFF
many,TRBJ2-1,TRBD2,TRBV2,TGTGCCAGCAAGGTGACTAGCGTCGTTGAGCAGTTCTTC,CASKVTSVVEQFF
many,TRBJ1-4,.,TRBV28,TGTGCCAGCAAGGAGGGCTTACATGAAAAACTGTTTTTT,CASKEGLHEKLFF
few,TRBJ2-3,TRBD2,TRBV13,TGTGCCAGCAGCTCCGTCAGGGTCCGGGAGGGCTTACAAGATACGCAGTATTTT,CASSSVRVREGLQDTQYF
many,TRBJ1-5,.,TRBV2,TGTGCCAGCAGTGAAGTTACCACGGGGCAGCCCCAGCATTTT,CASSEVTTGQPQHF
many,TRBJ2-1,.,TRBV6-2/TRBV6-3,TGTGCCAGCAGTGGCGACTACCGCTTAAATGAGCAGTTCTTC,CASSGDYRLNEQFF
many,TRBJ2-2,TRBD2,TRBV7-2,TGTGCCAGCAGCCTCAGACTAGCCCACCCCCGAAGGACCGGGGAGCTGTTTTTT,CASSLRLAHPRRTGELFF
many,TRBJ1-2,.,TRBV28,TGTGCCAGCAGGGGGGCGGATGGCTACACCTTC,CASRGADGYTF
few,TRBJ2-1,.,TRBV12-3/TRBV12-4,TGTGCCAGCAGAACGGGTTGGAGGGGCCTAAATGAGCAGTTCTTC,CASRTGWRGLNEQFF
many,TRBJ1-2,.,TRBV28,TGTGCCAGCAGTTTAAAGCTAAGGGAACTCTATGGCTACACCTTC,CASSLKLRELYGYTF
many,TRBJ1-4,.,TRBV11-2,TGTGCCAGCAGCGCACAAGGGGCTAATGAAAAACTGTTTTTT,CASSAQGANEKLFF
.,TRBJ2-3,.,TRBV28,TGTGCCAGCAGTTCCTCATTCGATACGCAGTATTTT,CASSSSFDTQYF
many,TRBJ2-5,.,TRBV29-1,TGCAGCGTGGACAAGACAAGTTCGGGTGAGACCCAGTACTTC,CSVDKTSSGETQYF
.,TRBJ2-7,TRBD1,TRBV7-2,TGTGCCAGCACCCGGGACAGGGGGGCCTACGAGCAGTACTTC,CASTRDRGAYEQYF
many,TRBJ1-6,.,TRBV28,TGTGCCAGCAGTTTCCACGGATGGACCATTTCACCCCTCCACTTT,CASSFHGWTISPLHF
.,TRBJ2-7,TRBD1,TRBV20-1,TGCAGTGCTCCCTCCCCGGGACAGTCTCGCGAGCAGTACTTC,CSAPSPGQSREQYF
.,TRBJ1-4,TRBD1,TRBV14,TGTGCCAGCAGCCGAACGTCGCCCAGGGGGACTAATGAAAAACTGTTTTTT,CASSRTSPRGTNEKLFF
.,TRBJ2-3,TRBD2,TRBV25-1,TGTGCCAGCAGTGCAAGACCGGGACTAGCGGGAGGCAGGCACCCAGATACGCAGTATTTT,CASSARPGLAGGRHPDTQYF
many,TRBJ2-7,.,TRBV7-9,TGTGCCAGCAGCTTAGTCCCTGCCGAGCAGTACTTC,CASSLVPAEQYF
.,TRBJ2-5,.,TRBV3-1,TGTGCCAGCAGCCTCCGGGACTCCGCAGAGGCCCAGTACTTC,CASSLRDSAEAQYF
few,TRBJ2-7,TRBD1,TRBV20-1,TGCAGTGCTAGTGCAGGGACAGGGTCCGAGCAGTACTTC,CSASAGTGSEQYF
.,TRBJ1-2,.,TRBV28,TGTGCCAGCAGTCTTCCCTCCCAGGGTAACTATGGCTACACCTTC,CASSLPSQGNYGYTF
many,TRBJ2-1,.,TRBV7-3,TGTGCCAGCAGCTTATTCTCTACAAGTGAGCAGTTCTTC,CASSLFSTSEQFF
many,TRBJ2-3,TRBD2,TRBV18,TGTGCCAGCTCACCAGGGGGAGCGGGAGGAGCAGATACGCAGTATTTT,CASSPGGAGGADTQYF